One sample yielded the 20 T cell receptor beta chains listed below, sequenced in a study of OX40 agonist ivuxolimab in advanced cancers. The assay was immunoSEQ multiplex PCR, and TCRdb's table has in-frame clones only and misses some. The repertoire holds roughly 140,000 clones, under 95% seen once, with around 0.28% in the top ten. Sequenced material: CD4+ or CD8+ T cells sorted from blood, taken in a trial of the OX40 agonist ivuxolimab. The receptors shown here come from an adult with an advanced solid tumor such as melanoma, head and neck, liver or kidney cancer.

V usage is TRBV6-6 and J usage is TRBJ1-4, with D maybe TRBD1 (6 bases). From germline, CDR1 is MNHNY and CDR2 SVGAGI (reference sequence). Trimming shortened V by 4 bases and J by 5 bases, and 14 bases separated the two germline ends. CDR3 length equals 15 residues. In DNA form, the CDR3 reads TGTGCCAGCAGTTTAAGGACAGTTAACAATGAAAAACTGTTTTTT. It encodes CASSLRTVNNEKLFF.

This chain links TRBV7-2 with TRBJ2-5; TRBD1 matches at 8 bases. This CDR3 comprises 13 residues. Germline CDR1 is SGHTA and CDR2 is FQGNSA. The J segment lost 5 bases and the V segment lost 4 bases, leaving 3 bases of the junction unmatched. This chain's CDR3 is CASSSGQVETQYF. For the CDR3, the DNA is TGTGCCAGCAGCTCGGGACAGGTGGAGACCCAGTACTTC.

J is TRBJ2-2 and V is TRBV6-6, with a weak D call TRBD1 (7 bases). The CDR3 sequence is 16 residues long. V lost 3 bases and J 4 bases, leaving 15 bases between the germline ends. Per germline, CDR1 MNHNY and CDR2 SVGAGI (reference sequence). CDR3 sequence reads: CASSYGGGGGTGELFF. The CDR3 region has the DNA TGTGCCAGCAGTTATGGAGGGGGCGGCGGCACCGGGGAGCTGTTTTTT.

The chain joins TRBV28 to TRBJ2-7, with D perhaps being TRBD1 or TRBD2 (5 bases each). V dropped 4 bases and J dropped 2 bases, with 21 bases sitting between them. The CDR3 covers 17 residues. Germline V gene lookup returns CDR1 MDHEN and CDR2 SYDVKM. CDR3 residues: CASSSGIRDETPYEQYF. The DNA for the CDR3 is TGTGCCAGCAGTTCAGGAATCCGGGACGAGACACCCTACGAGCAGTACTTC. Supplemented by reference TRBV28 and TRBJ2-7, the full variable domain reads DVKVTQSSRYLVKRTGEKVFLECVQDMDHENMFWYRQDPGLGLRLIYFSYDVKMKEKGDIPEGYSVSREKKERFSLILESASTNQTSMYLCASSSGIRDETPYEQYFGPGTRLTVT.

This clone was detected only once. The chain recombines TRBV7-8 with TRBJ1-2; no clear D gene. Germline CDR1 is SGHVS and CDR2 is FQNEAQ. Trimming removed 5 bases from V and 8 bases from J, with 9 bases in between. The CDR3 length is 11 residues. The CDR3 region is CASSLLGGYTF. The CDR3 region has the DNA TGTGCCAGCAGCCTTCTCGGCGGCTACACCTTC.

The genes are TRBV19 and TRBJ2-2; 9 bases are a match to TRBD1. Germline values: CDR1 LNHDA, CDR2 SQIVND (reference sequence). The ends lost 9 bases at V and 4 bases at J; junction bases unmatched: 6. The CDR3 runs to 14 residues. The CDR3 nucleotides are TGTGCCAGCCGACAGGGGGTCGGCACCGGGGAGCTGTTTTTT. This codes for CASRQGVGTGELFF.

V gene TRBV18 combines with J gene TRBJ1-1; D remains unclear. The V gene's germline CDR1 is KGHSH and CDR2 LQKENI. The CDR3 has 13 amino acids. V was cut by 5 bases and J by 1 base, with 8 bases left in between. Here the CDR3 reads CASSGVGNTEAFF. CDR3 in DNA: TGTGCCAGCTCAGGGGTGGGGAACACTGAAGCTTTCTTT.

The chain is built from TRBV28 and TRBJ2-5, with 8 bases aligning to TRBD1. Per germline, CDR1 MDHEN and CDR2 SYDVKM. V dropped 5 bases and J dropped 5; count of bases not matched to a gene: 10. The CDR3 sequence is 15 residues long. CDR3 region: CASSPGQGMAETQYF. CDR3 in DNA: TGTGCCAGCAGTCCCGGACAGGGTATGGCCGAGACCCAGTACTTC.

As regards this clone: A junction boundary mismatches the germline segment, possibly from a read error. V is TRBV7-3 and J is TRBJ2-1; 9 bases map to TRBD2. There are 13 residues in the CDR3. Germline CDR1 and CDR2: SGHTA and FQGTGA. In nucleotides, the CDR3 is TGTGCCAGCAGCTCGTCCATAGCGGGAGTCATTATCTTC. It is translated as CASSSSIAGVIIF.

This clone was counted once. The chain uses TRBV30 and TRBJ1-4, with 7 bases matching TRBD1. CDR1 is GTSNPN and CDR2 is SVGIG in the germline V gene (reference sequence). V lost 3 bases to trimming and J lost 0 bases; unmatched junction nucleotides: 7. CDR3 length: 16 residues. CDR3 DNA: TGTGCCTGGAGGTTACAGGGGAGCGCAACTAATGAAAAACTGTTTTTT. This gives the protein CAWRLQGSATNEKLFF.

With regard to this clone: An end of the junction differs from the germline gene, which may be a read error. This sequence joins TRBV6-5 and TRBJ2-1, with TRBD2 matching over 8 bases. CDR3 size: 11 residues. Germline CDR1 is MNHEY and CDR2 is SVGAGI. The CDR3 region is CASSWGLDAIF. In DNA form, the CDR3 reads TGTGCCAGCAGTTGGGGACTAGACGCGATCTTC.

This clone was seen a single time. The chain joins TRBV4-3 to TRBJ2-1; 13 bases agree with TRBD2. V gave up 0 bases and J gave up 4 bases; unmatched junction bases: 6. Germline V gene data show CDR1 as LGHNA and CDR2 as YSLEER. This CDR3 has 18 residues. This chain's CDR3 is CASSQDWGLAGLYNEQFF. DNA for the CDR3: TGCGCCAGCAGCCAAGATTGGGGACTAGCGGGACTATACAATGAGCAGTTCTTC.

The J gene is TRBJ2-1, the V gene TRBV28, with 9 bases that match TRBD2. There are 13 residues in the CDR3. Trimming took 6 bases from V and 8 from J; bases not matched to a gene: 5. The germline V gene encodes CDR1 MDHEN and CDR2 SYDVKM. CDR3 residues: CASRGSGSDEQFF. CDR3 DNA sequence: TGTGCCAGCAGGGGTAGCGGGAGCGATGAGCAGTTCTTC.

The chain joins TRBV18 to TRBJ2-6; either TRBD1 or TRBD2 may fit D (5 bases each). CDR1 and CDR2 (germline): KGHSH, LQKENI. Trimming shortened V by 5 bases and J by 3 bases, and 17 bases separated the two germline ends. The CDR3 totals 17 residues. CDR3 protein: CASSESRGAGGANVLTF. The CDR3, as DNA: TGTGCCAGCTCAGAAAGTCGAGGGGCTGGTGGGGCCAACGTCCTGACTTTC.

V gene TRBV27 combines with J gene TRBJ2-7, with 8 bases identical to TRBD1. V shed 6 bases, J shed 3 bases, and the junction held 13 bases outside the gene matches. This CDR3 has 16 amino acids. Germline V gene sequence: CDR1 MNHEY, CDR2 SMNVEV (reference sequence). CDR3 sequence: CASSSRQGKRLYEQYF. As DNA, the CDR3 is TGTGCCAGCAGCTCTAGACAGGGGAAACGCCTCTACGAGCAGTACTTC.

This sequence joins TRBV30 and TRBJ1-4, with D perhaps TRBD1 (5 bases). This CDR3 has 15 amino acids. The V end lost 3 bases, the J end lost 2 bases, and 13 bases lay between the germline ends. From germline, CDR1 is GTSNPN and CDR2 SVGIG (reference sequence). The DNA of the CDR3 is TGTGCCTGGAGGGTGGAAGGGGCGACTAATGAAAAACTGTTTTTT. Its protein is CAWRVEGATNEKLFF.

The chain links TRBV6-5 to TRBJ1-1, with TRBD1 as a possible D gene (5 bases). V was clipped by 6 bases and J by 11 bases, with 22 bases between them. Germline lookup yields CDR1 MNHEY and CDR2 SVGAGI. The CDR3 runs 14 residues. CDR3 coding DNA: TGTGCCAGCAGCGCTGACAGCGGACCTCATCGGGCTTTCTTT. Translating gives CASSADSGPHRAFF.

This chain connects TRBV18 to TRBJ1-2, with no clear D. V gave up 3 bases and J gave up 1 base, with 12 bases separating them. Germline V gene lookup returns CDR1 KGHSH and CDR2 LQKENI. This CDR3 spans 15 amino acids. CDR3 nucleotide sequence: TGTGCCAGCTCACCCCTTACAGCGGATAACTATGGCTACACCTTC. Encoded protein: CASSPLTADNYGYTF.

The V call is TRBV7-3, the J call TRBJ1-1; 8 nucleotides agree with TRBD1. Germline V gene data show CDR1 as SGHTA and CDR2 as FQGTGA. This CDR3 contains 13 residues. The V gene end was trimmed by 8 bases and the J gene end by 1 base; junction bases not matched to a gene: 3. The CDR3 sequence: CASGQGPNTEAFF. The CDR3 DNA sequence: TGTGCCAGCGGACAGGGACCGAACACTGAAGCTTTCTTT.

This clone showed up just once. The rearrangement uses TRBV9 and TRBJ1-2, with D uncertain. The CDR3 has 14 amino acids. Trimming left V 4 bases short and J 8 bases short, with 18 bases between. Germline-derived CDR1 and CDR2 are SGDLS and YYNGEE. CDR3 sequence (DNA): TGTGCCAGCAGCCCTTTATCTGGAGGGTGGGGCTACACCTTC. Encoded protein: CASSPLSGGWGYTF.